This TCR beta chain was sequenced during a study of T cell responses to AZD1222 COVID-19 vaccine. Findings of the study overall: Close to half of spike-specific TCRs reportedly recognize unmutated variant regions.

Clones were sequenced by immunoSEQ multiplex PCR, and TCRdb holds only the in-frame ones, with some missing. The sample has approximately 100,000 clones; approximately 89% are singletons. On this clone itself: Its antigen is unknown.

Trimming took off 3 bases at V and 4 bases at J, with 14 bases between the two ends. The CDR3 covers 15 residues. CDR1 is SGHVS, CDR2 FNYEAQ, per germline. This chain connects TRBV7-6 to TRBJ2-3; TRBD2 is a possible D gene (7 bases). Sequenced here: peripheral blood, sampled on day 0 of AZD1222 vaccination. The TCR was taken from an adult in good health. The CDR3 here is CASSLLGGAADTQYF. DNA of the CDR3: TGTGCCAGCAGCTTGTTGGGGGGGGCAGCAGATACGCAGTATTTT.